The 10 T cell receptor beta chains below come from one sample, sequenced in a study of T-cell reconstitution after alpha-beta-depleted transplantation in children (dated by TCRdb to about 2016). The method was PCR. Reads for this sample came from an Illumina HiSeq 2500. To normalize quantification of the TCRbeta repertoire, the TCR libraries were built with molecular barcoding that relied on unique molecular identifiers. In TCRdb, the public reads were trimmed at Q25 with fastp and aligned with MiXCR, with productive beta chains retained. Each CDR3 protein appears once, grouped with its most common genes and DNA. This sample gives 350,000 to 450,000 distinct CDR3 sequences in total; 10% to 15% of them show up just once. The ten largest account for around 4.5% of the sample. The sample was PBMCs, taken from the stem cell graft. The receptor source for this set is a human donor who donated a stem cell graft to a child with Fanconi anemia.

This clonotype was observed at least ten times. V and J are TRBV20-1 and TRBJ1-5; possible D gene TRBD1, 5 bases. Germline V gene sequence: CDR1 DFQATT, CDR2 SNEGSKA (reference sequence). The CDR3 length is 14 residues. Trimming removed 4 bases at V and 2 bases at J, with 12 bases between. As DNA, the CDR3 is TGCAGTGCTACAGGGAACTACGGCAATCAGCCCCAGCATTTT. Its protein product is CSATGNYGNQPQHF.

The CDR3 is CSVEVGQGGVGEQYF. The CDR3 nucleotides read TGCAGCGTTGAAGTCGGGCAGGGTGGGGTAGGAGAGCAGTACTTC. This chain links TRBV29-1 with TRBJ2-7; tentative D call: TRBD1 (5 bases). Germline CDR1 and CDR2: SQVTM and ANQGSEA. V was cut by 1 base and J by 7 bases, with 20 bases left in between. The CDR3 is made up of 15 amino acids.

This clonotype has a handful of counts. The V and J genes are TRBV4-3 and TRBJ1-1; maybe TRBD1 (6 bases). The CDR3 sequence is 17 residues long. Germline-derived CDR1 and CDR2 are LGHNA and YSLEER. Trimming took 1 base from V and 4 from J, leaving 19 bases between them. CDR3 in DNA: TGCGCCAGCAGCCAAGGAGCGGCAGGGGTGATTCTCACTGAAGCTTTCTTT. It codes for CASSQGAAGVILTEAFF.

This clonotype appeared a few times. The genes are TRBV2 and TRBJ1-1; TRBD1 might be the D (5 bases). CDR1 is SNHLY, CDR2 FYNNEI, per germline. The CDR3 sequence is 14 residues long. Trimming took off 6 bases at V and 5 bases at J, with 16 bases between the two ends. The CDR3 protein is CASRAGTSGTEAFF. Written as DNA, the CDR3 is TGTGCCAGCAGGGCCGGGACTTCGGGAACTGAAGCTTTCTTT.

The CDR3 loop is CASSLDGFTDTQYF. The CDR3 bases are TGCGCCAGCAGCCTAGACGGATTCACAGATACGCAGTATTTT. This chain connects TRBV5-1 to TRBJ2-3; D remains ambiguous. Per the germline V gene, CDR1 is SGHRS and CDR2 is YFSETQ. The CDR3 has 14 amino acids. Trimming pared 4 bases from V and 2 bases from J, leaving 11 bases between.

This clonotype has just a few counts. This chain uses TRBV3-1 with TRBJ1-5; D is uncertain. V lost 4 bases to trimming and J lost 0 bases, with 7 bases between them. Looked up from germline, CDR1 is LGHDT and CDR2 is YNNKEL (reference sequence). The CDR3 is 14 amino acids. This CDR3 reads CASSRGFSNQPQHF. Here the CDR3 DNA reads TGTGCCAGCAGCCGAGGGTTTAGCAATCAGCCCCAGCATTTT.

The CDR3 protein is CASSFRVLGGRRGYGYTF. The CDR3 DNA reads as TGTGCCAGCAGCTTCCGAGTTCTAGGCGGGAGGCGCGGCTATGGCTACACCTTC. This rearrangement joins TRBV11-3 to TRBJ1-2; D call uncertain. This CDR3 has 18 residues. The V gene lost 3 bases and the J gene lost 4 bases, with 24 bases spanning the gap. Germline assignment: CDR1 SGHNT and CDR2 YENEEA.

This clonotype came up a few times. V usage is TRBV5-1 and J usage is TRBJ2-3, with 9 bases fitting TRBD1. V trimming: 2 bases; J trimming: 5 bases; junction bases outside the gene matches: 6. The CDR3 spans 15 residues. Per the germline V gene, CDR1 is SGHRS and CDR2 is YFSETQ. The CDR3 DNA follows: TGCGCCAGCAGCTTTAAACAGGGGGCGGGAGATACGCAGTATTTT. This translates into CASSFKQGAGDTQYF. The full variable domain, rest sourced from reference TRBV5-1 and TRBJ2-3, is KAGVTQTPRYLIKTRGQQVTLSCSPISGHRSVSWYQQTPGQGLQFLFEYFSETQRNKGNFPGRFSGRQFSNSRSEMNVSTLELGDSALYLCASSFKQGAGDTQYFGPGTRLTVL.

CDR3: CASSQGGVTDTQYF. As DNA, the CDR3 is TGTGCCAGCAGCCAAGGAGGGGTCACAGATACGCAGTATTTT. The chain links TRBV3-1 to TRBJ2-3; D assignment may be TRBD1 or TRBD2 (5 bases each). This CDR3 contains 14 residues. In germline, CDR1 is LGHDT, CDR2 YNNKEL (reference sequence). Trimming stripped 1 base from V and 2 bases from J, with 7 bases between.

This clonotype has a count of ten or more. V usage is TRBV4-3 and J usage is TRBJ1-2; no firm D call. This CDR3 comprises 14 residues. Germline loops: CDR1 LGHNA, CDR2 YSLEER. V was clipped by 5 bases and J by 7 bases, with 17 bases between them. This CDR3 reads CASSYSGRFAGYTF. DNA of the CDR3: TGCGCCAGCAGCTACTCCGGGAGGTTCGCTGGCTACACCTTC.